The entry that follows covers one TCR beta chain sequence. Antigen: not known. Every TCR cDNA molecule bore a unique molecular identifier. TCRdb re-called the 5' RACE reads through MiXCR, storing one row per CDR3 protein. Of about 120,000 distinct CDR3 sequences in the sample, 10% to 14% were seen once. The sample belongs to a study of spatial heterogeneity in lung cancer. Study-level background: Taken at a median of about 2 years after resection, follow-up PBMC samples underwent sequencing when available.

Stated time point: blood at routine non-recurrence follow-up after resection. Whole RNA was taken from tumor, nontumor lung or frozen PBMC; it was then sequenced unsorted. Study outcomes and limitations: At tumor resection, ubiquitous expanded TCRs were detected in blood more often than later.

This TCR was recovered from a female donor with early-stage non-small cell lung cancer. The sample was PBMCs, taken at follow-up.

The CDR3 spells CASSLRGGDRGTSGSFAETQYF. The CDR3 bases are TGCGCCAGCAGCTTGAGAGGGGGCGACAGAGGGACTAGCGGGAGTTTTGCAGAGACCCAGTACTTC. V gene TRBV5-1 combines with J gene TRBJ2-5, with TRBD2 identical over 14 bases. CDR1 and CDR2 from the germline V gene are SGHRS and YFSETQ. The ends lost 1 base at V and 4 bases at J; junction bases unmatched: 21. CDR3 size: 22 residues.